The 28 T cell receptor beta chains below come from one sample, sequenced in a study of blood T cell repertoires in COVID-19. Profiled with immunoSEQ multiplex PCR; TCRdb holds only in-frame clones, not every one. This table holds under 400,000 clones, around 90% found once. Specimen: peripheral blood. The receptor source for this set is a woman in her sixties or seventies with COVID-19, enrolled during active disease.

This clone was observed a handful of times. This chain links TRBV4-1 with TRBJ1-2, with no clear D. The germline V and J ends were trimmed by 3 bases and 5 bases, with 13 bases remaining between them. The germline gives CDR1 MGHRA, CDR2 YSYEKL. The CDR3 spans 14 residues. The CDR3: CASSHHLPPYGYTF. The CDR3 coding sequence is TGCGCCAGCAGCCATCACTTACCCCCTTATGGCTACACCTTC.

The chain links TRBV5-1 to TRBJ2-2, with TRBD2 as a possible D gene (7 bases). Germline values: CDR1 SGHRS, CDR2 YFSETQ. The CDR3 contains 16 residues. V was trimmed by 3 bases and J by 6 bases, leaving 18 bases between them. CDR3 loop: CASSSLPGGASGELFF. CDR3 in DNA: TGCGCCAGCAGCTCCCTCCCGGGGGGCGCTTCCGGGGAGCTGTTTTTT.

The chain employs TRBV27 and TRBJ2-2; perhaps TRBD2 as D (5 bases). V lost 3 bases and J 5 bases, leaving 10 bases between the germline ends. Germline CDR1 MNHEY, CDR2 SMNVEV (reference sequence). The CDR3 is 14 residues long. As DNA, the CDR3 is TGTGCCAGCAGTTTCGGACCGGGGACCGGGGAGCTGTTTTTT. Translation gives CASSFGPGTGELFF.

The rearrangement uses TRBV7-2 and TRBJ2-5; D possibly corresponds to TRBD2 (5 bases). Germline V gene data show CDR1 as SGHTA and CDR2 as FQGNSA. The CDR3 covers 13 residues. Deletions cut 5 bases from V and 1 base from J, with 8 bases between. The CDR3 region has the DNA TGTGCCAGCAGCCGGGAATCCCAAGAGACCCAGTACTTC. This gives the protein CASSRESQETQYF.

This chain joins TRBV9 and TRBJ1-2, with D unclear. In germline, CDR1 is SGDLS, CDR2 YYNGEE. V was cut by 4 bases and J by 8 bases, with 18 bases left in between. This CDR3 has 14 amino acids. Written as DNA, the CDR3 is TGTGCCAGCAGCCAAACCCCGGGGTCTAGGGGCTACACCTTC. It is translated as CASSQTPGSRGYTF.

CDR3 protein: CASSLDHRQTQYF. The CDR3 DNA reads as TGTGCCAGCAGCTTGGATCACAGACAGACCCAGTACTTC. The rearrangement links TRBV5-8 to TRBJ2-5; D gene uncertain. Germline CDR1 SGHTS, CDR2 YDEGEE. Trimming pared 0 bases from V and 6 bases from J, leaving 9 bases between. The CDR3 length is 13 residues. Combining the CDR3 with reference TRBV5-8 and TRBJ2-5 gives the whole variable domain EAGVTQSPTHLIKTRGQQATLRCSPISGHTSVYWYQQALGLGLQFLLWYDEGEERNRGNFPPRFSGRQFPNYSSELNVNALELEDSALYLCASSLDHRQTQYFGPGTRLLVL.

The rearrangement links TRBV3-1 (or the pseudogene TRBV3-2) to TRBJ2-1; TRBD2 agrees at 7 bases. V gave up 4 bases and J gave up 0 bases; unmatched junction bases: 3. CDR1 and CDR2 (germline): LGHDT, YNNKEL (reference sequence). The CDR3 extends over 15 amino acids. CDR3 DNA: TGTGCCAGCAGCCCTCGGACTAGCTCCTACAATGAGCAGTTCTTC. As protein: CASSPRTSSYNEQFF.

This clone appeared once. J is TRBJ1-2 and V is TRBV10-3, with 7 bases lining up with TRBD1. This CDR3 comprises 15 residues. The germline V gene encodes CDR1 ENHRY and CDR2 SYGVKD. J gave up 4 bases and V 0 bases, and 5 bases lay outside the gene matches. The CDR3 region is CAISESDRLIYGYTF. The CDR3 DNA is TGTGCCATCAGTGAGTCGGACAGGTTAATCTATGGCTACACCTTC.

In its sample, this clone was seen a few times. The chain couples TRBV29-1 to TRBJ2-4, with 12 bases lining up with TRBD1. CDR1 SQVTM and CDR2 ANQGSEA come from the germline V gene. This CDR3 region has 18 residues. The trim removed 6 bases at V and 0 bases at J, leaving 12 bases unmatched. In DNA, the CDR3 is TGCAGCGTCATAGGGGGGACAGGGGGCGCTCTAGCCAAAAACATTCAGTACTTC. Protein sequence: CSVIGGTGGALAKNIQYF.

In this sample, this clone turned up once. The chain recombines TRBV10-3 with TRBJ1-5, with no clear D. The germline CDR1 and CDR2 sequences are ENHRY and SYGVKD. There are 14 residues in the CDR3. Trimming removed 2 bases at V and 4 bases at J, with 9 bases between. The CDR3 is CAISEGRQNQPQHF. In DNA, the CDR3 is TGTGCCATCAGTGAGGGCAGGCAGAATCAGCCCCAGCATTTT.

This clone occurred once. The rearrangement links TRBV29-1 to TRBJ1-4; D unresolved. Germline V CDR1 and CDR2: SQVTM, ANQGSEA. With 6 bases removed from V and 7 bases from J, the gap between germline ends came to 12 bases. There are 12 residues in the CDR3. CDR3 in amino acids: CSVAVSSEKLFF. CDR3 DNA sequence: TGCAGCGTGGCAGTCTCTAGTGAAAAACTGTTTTTT.

The rearrangement joins TRBV5-1 to TRBJ2-7; the D gene is possibly TRBD1 (6 bases). Germline V CDR1 and CDR2: SGHRS, YFSETQ. Trimming removed 0 bases at V and 2 bases at J, with 12 bases between. The CDR3 sequence is 15 residues long. The CDR3 sequence: CASSLASGTPYEQYF. Here the CDR3 DNA reads TGCGCCAGCAGCTTGGCGTCCGGGACACCCTACGAGCAGTACTTC.

The chain uses TRBV3-1 (or the pseudogene TRBV3-2) and TRBJ1-2; TRBD1 aligns across 7 bases. V was pared by 5 bases and J by 4 bases, with 7 bases of the junction left unmatched. CDR3 length: 14 residues. Germline values: CDR1 LGHDT, CDR2 YNNKEL (reference sequence). CDR3 sequence: CASSATGARYGYTF. The CDR3 DNA sequence: TGTGCCAGCAGCGCCACAGGGGCTCGCTATGGCTACACCTTC.

The chain recombines TRBV28 with TRBJ2-2; 7 positions match TRBD1. This CDR3 comprises 15 residues. The germline CDR1 and CDR2 sequences are MDHEN and SYDVKM. With V trimmed by 3 bases and J by 6 bases, 7 bases remained unmatched. The CDR3 coding sequence is TGTGCCAGCAGTTTGTTGGGACAGACCGCCGGGGAGCTGTTTTTT. Its protein is CASSLLGQTAGELFF. Full variable domain (remainder filled in from reference TRBV28 and TRBJ2-2): DVKVTQSSRYLVKRTGEKVFLECVQDMDHENMFWYRQDPGLGLRLIYFSYDVKMKEKGDIPEGYSVSREKKERFSLILESASTNQTSMYLCASSLLGQTAGELFFGEGSRLTVL.

V usage is TRBV12-5 and J usage is TRBJ2-1; D unclear. Germline V gene lookup returns CDR1 LGHNT and CDR2 FRNRAP. The length of the CDR3 is 12 residues. Trimming removed 3 bases from V and 5 bases from J, with 5 bases in between. CDR3 bases: TGTGCTAGTGGTTTAAATAACAATGAGCAGTTCTTC. Protein: CASGLNNNEQFF.

The rearrangement links TRBV19 to TRBJ2-1; possible D gene TRBD1, 5 bases. The V gene's germline CDR1 is LNHDA and CDR2 SQIVND (reference sequence). The CDR3 runs 12 residues. V lost 4 bases, J lost 5 bases, and 6 bases lay in between. The CDR3 DNA reads TGTGCCAGTAGTAGCAGGGACAATGAGCAGTTCTTC. Its protein is CASSSRDNEQFF.

Only one count was recorded for this clone. The rearrangement uses TRBV5-1 and TRBJ1-5, with D tentatively TRBD1 (5 bases). V lost 0 bases and J lost 4, with 8 bases in between. This CDR3 spans 14 amino acids. Germline V gene sequence: CDR1 SGHRS, CDR2 YFSETQ. The CDR3 is CASSLEGQNQPQHF. In DNA form, the CDR3 reads TGCGCCAGCAGCTTGGAGGGGCAGAATCAGCCCCAGCATTTT. Full variable domain (outside the CDR3, taken from reference TRBV5-1 and TRBJ1-5): KAGVTQTPRYLIKTRGQQVTLSCSPISGHRSVSWYQQTPGQGLQFLFEYFSETQRNKGNFPGRFSGRQFSNSRSEMNVSTLELGDSALYLCASSLEGQNQPQHFGDGTRLSIL.

The chain uses TRBV29-1 and TRBJ1-1, with D maybe TRBD1 (5 bases). Germline V CDR1 and CDR2: SQVTM, ANQGSEA. The CDR3 runs to 12 residues. V lost 4 bases and J 2 bases, leaving 8 bases between the germline ends. The CDR3 region is CSVGDRNTEAFF. The CDR3 DNA follows: TGCAGCGTTGGTGACAGAAACACTGAAGCTTTCTTT.

The chain carries TRBV27 and TRBJ1-2; 9 bases are a match to TRBD1. V trimming: 4 bases; J trimming: 3 bases; junction bases outside the gene matches: 3. CDR1 and CDR2 (germline): MNHEY, SMNVEV (reference sequence). The CDR3 loop spans 14 amino acids. This CDR3 reads CASSSRQGDYGYTF. CDR3 nucleotide sequence: TGTGCCAGCAGTTCAAGACAGGGGGACTATGGCTACACCTTC.

Many counts were recorded for this clone. The chain uses TRBV6-5 and TRBJ1-1; TRBD1 might be the D (5 bases). The CDR3 consists of 15 residues. In germline, CDR1 is MNHEY, CDR2 SVGAGI. V was pared by 4 bases and J by 0 bases, with 12 bases between. The CDR3 DNA reads as TGTGCCAGCAGTTCCAACAGGTTCATGAACACTGAAGCTTTCTTT. This gives the protein CASSSNRFMNTEAFF.

V is TRBV28 and J is TRBJ1-5, with TRBD1 matching 8 bases. Germline V gene sequence: CDR1 MDHEN, CDR2 SYDVKM. Trimming removed 4 bases from V and 6 bases from J; junction bases left unmatched: 5. The CDR3 has 14 residues. This CDR3 is CASSWTGSGQPQHF. The DNA of the CDR3 is TGTGCCAGCAGTTGGACAGGGTCGGGTCAGCCCCAGCATTTT.

This clone was detected a few times. The chain combines TRBV2 with TRBJ1-2; TRBD1 might be the D (6 bases). Germline CDR1 and CDR2: SNHLY and FYNNEI. The CDR3 totals 14 residues. Trimming took off 4 bases at V and 4 bases at J, with 13 bases between the two ends. In DNA form, the CDR3 reads TGTGCCAGCAGTGTGCGGGGGGCATTCTATGGCTACACCTTC. Translated: CASSVRGAFYGYTF.

This rearrangement joins TRBV6-5 to TRBJ1-6; 9 nucleotides line up with TRBD1. The CDR3 has 15 amino acids. The V gene end was trimmed by 5 bases and the J gene end by 6 bases; junction bases not matched to a gene: 5. Germline values: CDR1 MNHEY, CDR2 SVGAGI. The CDR3 DNA sequence: TGTGCCAGCAGTATCGGACAGGGGATTAATTCACCCCTCCACTTT. This translates into CASSIGQGINSPLHF.

In this sample, this clone turned up once. The chain links TRBV5-1 to TRBJ1-4, with a tentative D call TRBD1 (6 bases). V was shortened by 0 bases and J by 5 bases, with 11 bases between the two germline ends. There are 15 residues in the CDR3. Germline V lookup: CDR1 SGHRS, CDR2 YFSETQ. DNA of the CDR3: TGCGCCAGCAGCTTGGCCCCGGGACAAAATGAAAAACTGTTTTTT. Translating gives CASSLAPGQNEKLFF.

The chain combines TRBV9 with TRBJ1-2; no clear D. CDR1 is SGDLS and CDR2 is YYNGEE in the germline V gene. This CDR3 comprises 16 residues. With 5 bases removed from V and 4 bases from J, the gap between germline ends came to 21 bases. The CDR3: CASSPQESGPAYGYTF. For the CDR3, the DNA is TGTGCCAGCAGTCCTCAAGAGAGCGGTCCCGCCTATGGCTACACCTTC.

This sequence joins TRBV12-5 and TRBJ2-3, with 12 nucleotides matching TRBD2. The CDR3 has 17 amino acids. The ends lost 3 bases at V and 0 bases at J; junction bases unmatched: 4. Germline V gene lookup returns CDR1 LGHNT and CDR2 FRNRAP. The CDR3 coding sequence is TGTGCTAGTGGTTTTAGACTAGCGGGGGCCAGCACAGATACGCAGTATTTT. It translates to CASGFRLAGASTDTQYF.

This clone was detected only a few times. V is TRBV6-5 and J is TRBJ2-5; weak D call: TRBD2 (6 bases). Deletions cut 2 bases from V and 3 bases from J, with 10 bases between. This CDR3 has 14 residues. The germline V gene has CDR1 MNHEY and CDR2 SVGAGI. This CDR3 reads CASSYEAGKETQYF. The CDR3 DNA reads TGTGCCAGCAGTTACGAGGCGGGGAAAGAGACCCAGTACTTC.

This chain uses TRBV19 with TRBJ2-7; 10 positions agree with TRBD1. Germline CDR1 LNHDA, CDR2 SQIVND (reference sequence). The CDR3 contains 16 residues. The ends lost 7 bases at V and 2 bases at J; junction bases unmatched: 11. The CDR3 coding sequence is TGTGCCAGTACCAAGGGACCCGGGACAGGGGCCTACGAGCAGTACTTC. Protein product: CASTKGPGTGAYEQYF. Together with reference TRBV19 and TRBJ2-7, the CDR3 gives the full variable domain: DGGITQSPKYLFRKEGQNVTLSCEQNLNHDAMYWYRQDPGQGLRLIYYSQIVNDFQKGDIAEGYSVSREKKESFPLTVTSAQKNPTAFYLCASTKGPGTGAYEQYFGPGTRLTVT.